This TCR beta chain is drawn from a study of blood T cells in healthy people across ages (dated by TCRdb to about 2015). With regard to the full study: In model experiments, roughly one uniquely barcoded TCR beta cDNA molecule per two T cells was captured by template switching. To avoid experimental bias, donors of different ages were distributed randomly across sequencing lanes. Donors were grouped into four age groups: young (average approximately 16 years), middle-aged (about 38), aged (roughly 67) and long-lived (over 80). To track age-related changes in TCR beta repertoire diversity, the study relied on deep sequencing normalized with unique cDNA molecular identifiers. The study analyzed two additional independent replicas of 1 million unique cDNA reads from the same blood draw for two donors, one aged 18 to 29 and one aged 80 or older. Overall study results and their limits: There was a strong correlation between observed TCR beta diversity and the percentage of naive T cells measured by flow cytometry. Conclusive comparison of naive and antigen-experienced compartments was prevented by the profiling of bulk unsorted PBMCs. Because the CMV infection status of the donors was unknown, age-related changes in expanded clonotypes may potentially have been confounded. Observed TCR beta diversity per million T cells fell roughly linearly with age, and a significant reduction was already apparent by age approximately 40. Total diversity estimates from one million sequenced T cells were considered lower bounds and underestimates. Compared with the aged group, the long-lived group had more naive CD4+ T cells, fewer expanded clones and increased TCR diversity, a pattern suggesting age selection.

Libraries were constructed by 5' RACE. This sample was sequenced with an Illumina HiSeq 2500. A second PCR of about 6 to 11 cycles was run with a J-beta primer mix and a sample-barcoded 5' primer. A unique molecular identifier was introduced onto each TCR beta cDNA molecule by a template-switch 5' adaptor carrying 12 random nucleotides. At least 2.5 million CDR3-containing paired-end reads were obtained from each sample. The Mint cDNA synthesis kit, primed by a TRBC-specific oligonucleotide, was used to synthesize first-strand cDNA from all RNA. Following uracil-DNA glycosylase treatment, all cDNA underwent a first 18-cycle PCR with the universal primers M1SS and BC2_uni_R. For the original study's pipeline: For normalization, 1 million high-quality reads were randomly selected from each sample, with every read carrying a distinct molecular identifier. Instead of being binned into consensus sequences, reads with shared molecular identifiers were discarded. MiTCR, set to a Q25 quality threshold and the strictest error-elimination algorithm, was used for CDR3 identification, clonotype clustering and error correction. A nonparametric unseen species model with Euler transformation was used to estimate a lower bound on total TCR beta diversity. TCRdb reanalyzed the raw reads on its own, using fastp at Q25 for trimming and MiXCR for clone calling, and kept in-frame beta chains. Rows are unified per CDR3 protein, each entry keeping the most common DNA and genes. It is TCRdb's table, rather than the study itself, that gives the V and J calls and clone size. The sample has roughly 800,000 distinct CDR3 sequences on record, over 45% of them singletons. The ten largest clones capture about 20% of the sample.

The roughly 42 donors, aged about 6 to 90 years, were systemically healthy Caucasian individuals from Russia. Each donor gave ten milliliters of peripheral blood, collected into EDTA-treated Vacutainer tubes. Ficoll-Paque density-gradient centrifugation was used to isolate PBMCs, with at least 6.5 million obtained per sample. Total RNA, at least 5 micrograms per sample, was extracted from PBMCs with Trizol reagent. For every donor, an aliquot of PBMCs went through flow cytometry to measure the percentages of naive CD45RAhigh/CD27high T cells. The CDR3 contains 15 residues, cysteine and phenylalanine counted. The DNA shown is the 45-base CDR3, in frame from base 1. The germline V gene provides CDR1 LGHNA and CDR2 YSLEER. V is reduced by 1 base and J by 2 bases, leaving a spacing of 9 bases between them. A few counts support this clonotype. Its antigen is not yet known. No base qualities exist here, and no much larger clone lies one base off it.

The sequence came from a man aged 25-45 years in good health. The chain is encoded by TRBV4-3 joined to TRBJ2-1; tentative D gene TRBD2, with 6 bases matching. Source material: blood. In nucleotides, the sequence is TGCGCCAGCAGCCAAGGTAGCGGAGCCTACAATGAGCAGTTCTTC. The translation is CASSQGSGAYNEQFF.